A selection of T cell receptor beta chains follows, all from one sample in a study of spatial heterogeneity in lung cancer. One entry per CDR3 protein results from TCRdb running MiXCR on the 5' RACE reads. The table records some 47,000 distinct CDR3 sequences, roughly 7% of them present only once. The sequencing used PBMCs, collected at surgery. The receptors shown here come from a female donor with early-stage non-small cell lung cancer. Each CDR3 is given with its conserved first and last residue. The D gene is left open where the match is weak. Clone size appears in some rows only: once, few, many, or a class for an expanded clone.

CDR3 protein: CASGLASGGPLYEQYF
CDR3 DNA: TGTGCTAGTGGTTTGGCTTCAGGGGGCCCCCTCTACGAGCAGTACTTC
J gene: TRBJ2-7
V gene: TRBV12-5
D gene: TRBD1
clone size: many

CDR3 protein: CASEDRPNEKLFF
CDR3 DNA: TGTGCCAGCGAGGACAGACCCAATGAAAAACTGTTTTTT
J gene: TRBJ1-4
V gene: TRBV5-5
D gene: -
clone size: few

CDR3 protein: CASRRTAMNTGELFF
CDR3 DNA: TGTGCCAGCAGACGGACAGCAATGAACACCGGGGAGCTGTTTTTT
J gene: TRBJ2-2
V gene: TRBV6-5
D gene: -
clone size: few

CDR3 protein: CASSRAGTSGADTQYF
CDR3 DNA: TGTGCCAGCAGTCGAGCCGGGACTAGCGGAGCAGATACGCAGTATTTT
J gene: TRBJ2-3
V gene: TRBV7-3
D gene: TRBD2
clone size: few

CDR3 protein: CASSLMGGPEAPLHF
CDR3 DNA: TGTGCCAGCAGCTTAATGGGGGGACCGGAGGCACCCCTCCACTTT
J gene: TRBJ1-6
V gene: TRBV7-2
D gene: -
clone size: -

CDR3 protein: CASSLGVSSGQFF
CDR3 DNA: TGTGCCAGCAGCTTAGGAGTCTCCTCAGGGCAGTTCTTC
J gene: TRBJ2-1
V gene: TRBV7-2
D gene: -
clone size: many

CDR3 protein: CASKGPGGSYEQYF
CDR3 DNA: TGTGCCAGCAAGGGGCCGGGGGGATCCTACGAGCAGTACTTC
J gene: TRBJ2-7
V gene: TRBV19
D gene: TRBD2
clone size: many

CDR3 protein: CASSKRLAGWNEQFF
CDR3 DNA: TGTGCCAGCAGCAAAAGACTAGCGGGGTGGAATGAGCAGTTCTTC
J gene: TRBJ2-1
V gene: TRBV5-8
D gene: TRBD2
clone size: many

CDR3 protein: CASSPRQGPYNEQFF
CDR3 DNA: TGTGCCAGCTCACCACGGCAGGGACCCTACAATGAGCAGTTCTTC
J gene: TRBJ2-1
V gene: TRBV18
D gene: -
clone size: many

CDR3 protein: CAISGVGETQYF
CDR3 DNA: TGTGCCATCAGTGGGGTGGGAGAGACCCAGTACTTC
J gene: TRBJ2-5
V gene: TRBV10-3
D gene: -
clone size: -

CDR3 protein: CASRGADQYGYTF
CDR3 DNA: TGTGCCAGCAGGGGGGCAGACCAATATGGCTACACCTTC
J gene: TRBJ1-2
V gene: TRBV28
D gene: -
clone size: many

CDR3 protein: CVSSPLTLTGGHEQFF
CDR3 DNA: TGTGTCAGCAGCCCGTTGACTCTGACAGGGGGTCATGAGCAGTTCTTC
J gene: TRBJ2-1
V gene: TRBV2
D gene: TRBD1
clone size: -

CDR3 protein: CASSYSMVWDTEAFF
CDR3 DNA: TGTGCCAGCAGTTACTCGATGGTATGGGACACTGAAGCTTTCTTT
J gene: TRBJ1-1
V gene: TRBV6-2/TRBV6-3
D gene: -
clone size: -

CDR3 protein: CASRRFYTSPLHF
CDR3 DNA: TGTGCCAGCAGACGGTTCTACACTTCACCCCTCCACTTT
J gene: TRBJ1-6
V gene: TRBV2
D gene: -
clone size: many

CDR3 protein: CASGDRYTDTQYF
CDR3 DNA: TGCGCCAGCGGGGACAGATACACAGATACGCAGTATTTT
J gene: TRBJ2-3
V gene: TRBV10-1
D gene: TRBD1
clone size: -

CDR3 protein: CAGTGPGSTEAFF
CDR3 DNA: TGCGCCGGGACAGGGCCCGGGAGCACTGAAGCTTTCTTT
J gene: TRBJ1-1
V gene: TRBV5-1
D gene: TRBD1
clone size: many

CDR3 protein: CSASARAGVQWDEQFF
CDR3 DNA: TGCAGCGCCTCGGCTAGGGCGGGAGTTCAATGGGATGAGCAGTTCTTC
J gene: TRBJ2-1
V gene: TRBV29-1
D gene: TRBD2
clone size: many

CDR3 protein: CASSLIRDRPYEQYF
CDR3 DNA: TGTGCCAGCAGCCTCATCCGGGACAGGCCCTACGAGCAGTACTTC
J gene: TRBJ2-7
V gene: TRBV11-2
D gene: TRBD1
clone size: many

CDR3 protein: CASSLSTRGTGELFF
CDR3 DNA: TGTGCCAGCAGCTTAAGTACAAGGGGCACCGGGGAGCTGTTTTTT
J gene: TRBJ2-2
V gene: TRBV7-8
D gene: -
clone size: many

CDR3 protein: CASSFWETQYF
CDR3 DNA: TGTGCCAGCAGTTTCTGGGAGACCCAGTACTTC
J gene: TRBJ2-5
V gene: TRBV2
D gene: -
clone size: few

CDR3 protein: CSAANPNQPQHF
CDR3 DNA: TGCAGTGCTGCGAACCCAAATCAGCCCCAGCATTTT
J gene: TRBJ1-5
V gene: TRBV20-1
D gene: -
clone size: many

CDR3 protein: CASSLFGTATRGELFF
CDR3 DNA: TGTGCCAGCAGCTTATTCGGGACAGCGACGCGTGGGGAGCTGTTTTTT
J gene: TRBJ2-2
V gene: TRBV11-3
D gene: TRBD1
clone size: -

CDR3 protein: CASPQLKGQSFRDTQYF
CDR3 DNA: TGCGCCAGCCCCCAACTGAAGGGACAGTCGTTTAGGGATACGCAGTATTTT
J gene: TRBJ2-3
V gene: TRBV5-1
D gene: TRBD1
clone size: many

CDR3 protein: CASSQEWTFNNEQFF
CDR3 DNA: TGTGCCAGCAGCCAAGAGTGGACTTTTAACAATGAGCAGTTCTTC
J gene: TRBJ2-1
V gene: TRBV4-2
D gene: -
clone size: -

CDR3 protein: CASSLLQTSGGTEQYF
CDR3 DNA: TGCGCCAGCAGTCTCCTCCAAACTAGCGGGGGGACCGAGCAGTACTTC
J gene: TRBJ2-7
V gene: TRBV5-1
D gene: TRBD2
clone size: many

CDR3 protein: CASSLGDRLWDGYTF
CDR3 DNA: TGCGCCAGCAGCTTGGGGGACAGACTCTGGGATGGCTACACCTTC
J gene: TRBJ1-2
V gene: TRBV5-1
D gene: TRBD1
clone size: -

CDR3 protein: CASSYSFGVETQYF
CDR3 DNA: TGTGCCAGCAGTTACTCATTCGGTGTAGAGACCCAGTACTTC
J gene: TRBJ2-5
V gene: TRBV6-5
D gene: -
clone size: few

CDR3 protein: CASSIATYNEQFF
CDR3 DNA: TGTGCCAGCAGCATTGCCACCTACAATGAGCAGTTCTTC
J gene: TRBJ2-1
V gene: TRBV7-2
D gene: -
clone size: few

CDR3 protein: CASSSGQLSYNEQFF
CDR3 DNA: TGTGCCAGCAGCTCGGGACAGCTATCCTACAATGAGCAGTTCTTC
J gene: TRBJ2-1
V gene: TRBV7-9
D gene: TRBD1
clone size: -

CDR3 protein: CASSLAGTTDTQYF
CDR3 DNA: TGTGCCAGCAGTTTAGCGGGGACGACAGATACGCAGTATTTT
J gene: TRBJ2-3
V gene: TRBV7-3
D gene: TRBD2
clone size: many

CDR3 protein: CSVSPPGETQYF
CDR3 DNA: TGCAGCGTTTCGCCCCCGGGTGAGACCCAGTACTTC
J gene: TRBJ2-5
V gene: TRBV29-1
D gene: -
clone size: many

CDR3 protein: CASSVNPTENGILETQYF
CDR3 DNA: TGTGCCAGCAGCGTAAACCCCACAGAAAATGGGATTTTGGAGACCCAGTACTTC
J gene: TRBJ2-5
V gene: TRBV9
D gene: -
clone size: many

CDR3 protein: CSVESRSQVNYGYTF
CDR3 DNA: TGCAGCGTTGAGAGCAGATCACAAGTCAACTATGGCTACACCTTC
J gene: TRBJ1-2
V gene: TRBV29-1
D gene: -
clone size: many

CDR3 protein: CAWGDRGDSPLHF
CDR3 DNA: TGTGCCTGGGGGGACAGGGGTGATTCACCCCTCCACTTT
J gene: TRBJ1-6
V gene: TRBV30
D gene: TRBD1
clone size: many

CDR3 protein: CASSSYAFDSYEQYF
CDR3 DNA: TGTGCCAGCAGTTCTTACGCCTTTGACTCCTACGAGCAGTACTTC
J gene: TRBJ2-7
V gene: TRBV28
D gene: -
clone size: many

CDR3 protein: CASSTPGSYEQYF
CDR3 DNA: TGTGCCAGCAGTACCCCAGGGTCCTACGAGCAGTACTTC
J gene: TRBJ2-7
V gene: TRBV28
D gene: -
clone size: many

CDR3 protein: CASSLPSYNIQYF
CDR3 DNA: TGTGCCAGCAGCTTACCTAGCTACAACATTCAGTACTTC
J gene: TRBJ2-4
V gene: TRBV7-9
D gene: -
clone size: -

CDR3 protein: CSARFFPASGGAPYNEQFF
CDR3 DNA: TGCAGTGCTAGATTTTTTCCGGCTAGCGGGGGAGCTCCATACAATGAGCAGTTCTTC
J gene: TRBJ2-1
V gene: TRBV20-1
D gene: TRBD2
clone size: few

CDR3 protein: CASSDTQYF
CDR3 DNA: TGTGCCAGCTCAGATACGCAGTATTTT
J gene: TRBJ2-3
V gene: TRBV18
D gene: -
clone size: -

CDR3 protein: CATSRDPPTSRETQYF
CDR3 DNA: TGTGCCACCAGCAGAGATCCCCCCACTAGTAGAGAGACCCAGTACTTC
J gene: TRBJ2-5
V gene: TRBV15
D gene: -
clone size: many